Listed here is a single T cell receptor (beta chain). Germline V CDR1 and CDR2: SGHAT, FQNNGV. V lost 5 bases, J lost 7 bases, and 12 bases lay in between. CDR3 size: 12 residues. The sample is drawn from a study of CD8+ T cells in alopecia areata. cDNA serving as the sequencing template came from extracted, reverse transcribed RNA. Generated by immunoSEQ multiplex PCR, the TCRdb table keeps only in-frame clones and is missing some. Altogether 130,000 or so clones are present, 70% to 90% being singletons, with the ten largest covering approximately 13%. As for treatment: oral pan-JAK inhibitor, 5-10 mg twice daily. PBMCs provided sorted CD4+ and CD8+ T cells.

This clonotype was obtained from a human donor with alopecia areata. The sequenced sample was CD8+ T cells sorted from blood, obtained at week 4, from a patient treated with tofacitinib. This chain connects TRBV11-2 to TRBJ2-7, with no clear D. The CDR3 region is CASSLGLREQYF. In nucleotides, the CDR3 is TGTGCCAGCAGCCTAGGTTTGAGGGAGCAGTACTTC.